Listed here is a single T cell receptor (beta chain). Its specificity is not known. This sample was taken from a study of graft-versus-host responses after intestinal transplantation. Study details: All of the recipients had induction that used anti-thymocyte globulin, then tacrolimus and steroids for around 3 years. General observations from the study: Early after transplant, HvG clones declined as circulating GvH clones peaked. GvH clones surfaced in recipient marrow, some emerging earlier in ileum or blood. Elevated graft-versus-host to host-versus-graft clonal ratios in allografts were recorded for patients with graft-donor T cell macrochimerism.

TCRdb's copy holds only in-frame clones and misses some; the assay was immunoSEQ multiplex PCR. Here the sample spans 90,000 to 95,000 clones, 85% to 95% being singletons. V dropped 7 bases and J dropped 8; count of bases not matched to a gene: 32. This CDR3 has 22 residues. Germline V CDR1 and CDR2: WNHNN, SYGVQD (reference sequence). This sample comprised unstimulated CD8+ T cells sorted from spleen or lymph node cells, obtained before intestinal transplant. The chain couples TRBV10-1 to TRBJ2-1; 10 bases fit TRBD2. The TCR originated in a human donor who received an intestinal transplant. CDR3 in DNA: TGCGCCAGCAAAAAAGGGGGATATATACCGACAGACTTAGGACTAGCGGTGGATGAGCAGTTCTTC. Its translation: CASKKGGYIPTDLGLAVDEQFF.